These 3 T cell receptor beta chains were sequenced from one sample in a study of blood T cells in healthy people across ages. PCR was performed a second time for about 7 to 11 cycles using a sample-barcoded 5' primer and a J-beta primer mix. TCRdb ran MiXCR on the 5' RACE reads and lists one entry per CDR3 protein. Among roughly 1.6 million distinct CDR3 sequences listed, about 35% were seen once. Material for sequencing was blood. Receptor source: a woman in her twenties or thirties in good health.

This clonotype has just a few counts. The CDR3 bases are TGTGCCAGCAGTTTGCCCGGGACACCCAATGAGCAGTTCTTC. Amino acids: CASSLPGTPNEQFF. This chain joins TRBV12-3 or TRBV12-4 and TRBJ2-1, with D perhaps TRBD1 (6 bases). This CDR3 spans 14 amino acids. V lost 3 bases to trimming and J lost 6 bases, with 12 bases between them.

The CDR3 spells CASSLELWERAISTDTQYF. The CDR3 region has the DNA TGTGCCAGCAGCTTAGAGCTTTGGGAGCGGGCGATTAGCACAGATACGCAGTATTTT. The chain employs TRBV7-8 and TRBJ2-3; D is possibly TRBD2 (6 bases). The germline V gene encodes CDR1 SGHVS and CDR2 FQNEAQ. The CDR3 loop spans 19 amino acids. Trimming pared 1 base from V and 0 bases from J, leaving 20 bases between.

This chain joins TRBV7-8 and TRBJ2-3; D possibly corresponds to TRBD1 (6 bases). The CDR3 runs to 14 residues. Between the trimmed V and J ends, which lost 1 base and 5 bases, there was a span of 10 bases. The germline V gene encodes CDR1 SGHVS and CDR2 FQNEAQ. The CDR3 here is CASSLGRTVDTQYF. In DNA form, the CDR3 reads TGTGCCAGCAGCTTAGGGAGGACAGTAGATACGCAGTATTTT.